This T cell receptor (beta chain) emerged from a study of shared clonotypes between healthy human individuals. Donors comprised only Caucasian adults living in Nashville, Tennessee. The method was immunoSEQ multiplex PCR; TCRdb's version includes in-frame clones alone and lacks a portion of them. The table has 2 million to 3 million clones, 93% seen once. The V and J ends lost 2 bases and 5 bases respectively, with 5 bases between them. Germline CDR1 is SGHRS and CDR2 is YFSETQ. This CDR3 has 11 residues. Source material: naive CD4+ T cells from PBMCs. The subset is: CD45RA+ positively selected. This receptor was obtained from a man aged 18 to 35 in good health. Some clones in this sample may be carry-over from other donors' samples. The chain recombines TRBV5-1 with TRBJ2-7; D call uncertain. DNA of the CDR3: TGCGCCAGCAGCTTTCTTCACGAGCAGTACTTC. Residues: CASSFLHEQYF.